Described below is a single T cell receptor beta chain sequence and its context. Antigen specificity is unknown. TCRdb called the 5' RACE reads again in MiXCR, with one record for every CDR3 protein. The table has a few hundred thousand distinct CDR3 sequences, 8.5% to 10% seen once. The data derive from a study of identical twins. Study-wide results and caveats: In monozygotic twins, models underestimated the sharing of out-of-frame TCR alpha. Insertion counts were lower in abundant cord blood beta clonotypes, a trend that memory repertoires did not show.

The V and J ends lost 5 bases and 3 bases, in that order; junction bases with no gene match: 10. The CDR3 runs 17 residues. Germline lookup yields CDR1 MNHEY and CDR2 SMNVEV (reference sequence). Sequenced sample: naive T cells sorted from blood. The rearrangement links TRBV27 to TRBJ2-5; 12 bases match TRBD2. The source of this sequence is a woman aged 45-59 years in good health. This CDR3 reads CASSPARLAGVEETQYF. The CDR3, as DNA: TGTGCCAGCAGTCCAGCCCGACTAGCGGGAGTGGAAGAGACCCAGTACTTC.